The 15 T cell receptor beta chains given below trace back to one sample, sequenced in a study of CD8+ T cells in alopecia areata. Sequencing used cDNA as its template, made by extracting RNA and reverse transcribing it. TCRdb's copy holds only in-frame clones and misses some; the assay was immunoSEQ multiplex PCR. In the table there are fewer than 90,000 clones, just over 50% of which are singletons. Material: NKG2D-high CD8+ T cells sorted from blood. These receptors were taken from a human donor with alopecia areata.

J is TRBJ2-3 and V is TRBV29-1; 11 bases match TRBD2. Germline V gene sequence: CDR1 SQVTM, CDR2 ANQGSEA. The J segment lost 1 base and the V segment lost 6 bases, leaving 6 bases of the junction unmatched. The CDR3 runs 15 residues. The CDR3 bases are TGCAGCGTCGAACTAGCGGGGGCAGGCACAGATACGCAGTATTTT. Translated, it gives CSVELAGAGTDTQYF.

CDR3 nucleotides: TGTGCCAGCAGTTTGAGACGGGGCGGTCTCGGAGAGACCCAGTACTTC. It yields the protein CASSLRRGGLGETQYF. The chain combines TRBV28 with TRBJ2-5; the D call may be TRBD1 or TRBD2 (5 bases each). CDR3 length: 16 residues. Trimming cost V 3 bases and J 4 bases, with 18 bases left between them. Germline V gene lookup returns CDR1 MDHEN and CDR2 SYDVKM. Full variable domain (missing parts from reference TRBV28 and TRBJ2-5): DVKVTQSSRYLVKRTGEKVFLECVQDMDHENMFWYRQDPGLGLRLIYFSYDVKMKEKGDIPEGYSVSREKKERFSLILESASTNQTSMYLCASSLRRGGLGETQYFGPGTRLLVL.

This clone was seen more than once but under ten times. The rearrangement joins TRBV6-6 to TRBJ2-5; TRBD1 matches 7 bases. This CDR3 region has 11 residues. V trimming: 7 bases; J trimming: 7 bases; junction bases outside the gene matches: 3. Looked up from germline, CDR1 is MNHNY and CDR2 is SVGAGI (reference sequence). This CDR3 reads CASTPGGTQYF. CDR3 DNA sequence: TGTGCCAGCACACCAGGGGGGACCCAGTACTTC.

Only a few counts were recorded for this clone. The CDR3 protein is CASSYNYGYTF. DNA for the CDR3: TGTGCCAGCAGCTACAACTATGGCTACACCTTC. The V call is TRBV28, the J call TRBJ1-2; no definite D call. CDR1 and CDR2 (germline): MDHEN, SYDVKM. The CDR3 has 11 amino acids. V shed 6 bases and J shed 2 bases, with 4 bases lying between them.

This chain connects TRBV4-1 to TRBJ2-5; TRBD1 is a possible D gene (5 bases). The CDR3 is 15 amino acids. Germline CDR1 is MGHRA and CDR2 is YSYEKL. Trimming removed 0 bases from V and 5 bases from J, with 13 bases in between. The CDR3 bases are TGCGCCAGCAGCCAAGATGGGCCAGGGTCGGAGACCCAGTACTTC. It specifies CASSQDGPGSETQYF.

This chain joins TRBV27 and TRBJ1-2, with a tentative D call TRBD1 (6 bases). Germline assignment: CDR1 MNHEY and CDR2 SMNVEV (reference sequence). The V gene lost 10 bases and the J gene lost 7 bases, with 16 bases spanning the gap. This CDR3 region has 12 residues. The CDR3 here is CATRRGGLGYTF. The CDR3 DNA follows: TGTGCCACCCGTCGCGGGGGGCTTGGCTACACCTTC.

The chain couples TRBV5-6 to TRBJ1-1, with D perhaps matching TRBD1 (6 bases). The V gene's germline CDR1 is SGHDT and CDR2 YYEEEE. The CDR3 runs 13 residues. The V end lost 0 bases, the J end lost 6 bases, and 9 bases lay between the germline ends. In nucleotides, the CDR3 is TGTGCCAGCAGCTTGGGTAGGGGGTCTGAAGCTTTCTTT. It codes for CASSLGRGSEAFF.

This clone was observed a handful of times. The CDR3: CASSLRPGLAVPLEQYF. In nucleotides, the CDR3 is TGTGCCAGCAGCCTGAGACCGGGACTAGCGGTTCCCCTGGAGCAGTACTTC. The J gene is TRBJ2-7, the V gene TRBV5-4; 11 bases match TRBD2. V lost 4 bases to trimming and J lost 7 bases; unmatched junction nucleotides: 16. CDR1 and CDR2 from the germline V gene are SGHNT and YYREEE (reference sequence). The CDR3 consists of 17 residues.

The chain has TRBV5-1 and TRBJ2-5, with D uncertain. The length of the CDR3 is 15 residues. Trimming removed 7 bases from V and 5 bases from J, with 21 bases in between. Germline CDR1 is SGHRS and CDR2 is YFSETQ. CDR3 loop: CASRKGNRYIETQYF. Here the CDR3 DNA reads TGCGCCAGCCGCAAGGGAAACCGTTATATCGAGACCCAGTACTTC.

The CDR3 DNA is TGCAGCGTTTCCGACAGGACCACCGGAAACACCATATATTTT. Translating gives CSVSDRTTGNTIYF. The V gene is TRBV29-1, the J gene TRBJ1-3, with a weak D call TRBD1 (6 bases). This CDR3 contains 14 residues. From germline, CDR1 is SQVTM and CDR2 ANQGSEA. V dropped 5 bases and J dropped 4 bases, with 15 bases sitting between them.

The CDR3 here is CASSVGGLRTGELFF. CDR3 nucleotide sequence: TGTGCCAGCAGCGTCGGGGGCTTGAGGACCGGGGAGCTGTTTTTT. The V call is TRBV9, the J call TRBJ2-2, with D perhaps being TRBD1 or TRBD2 (6 bases each). CDR3 length equals 15 residues. V was clipped by 2 bases and J by 5 bases, with 13 bases between them. CDR1 and CDR2 from the germline V gene are SGDLS and YYNGEE.

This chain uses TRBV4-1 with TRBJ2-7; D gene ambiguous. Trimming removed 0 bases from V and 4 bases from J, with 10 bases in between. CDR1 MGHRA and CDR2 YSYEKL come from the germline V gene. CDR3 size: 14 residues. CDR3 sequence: CASSQEHAEYEQYF. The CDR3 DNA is TGCGCCAGCAGCCAAGAGCATGCCGAGTACGAGCAGTACTTC.

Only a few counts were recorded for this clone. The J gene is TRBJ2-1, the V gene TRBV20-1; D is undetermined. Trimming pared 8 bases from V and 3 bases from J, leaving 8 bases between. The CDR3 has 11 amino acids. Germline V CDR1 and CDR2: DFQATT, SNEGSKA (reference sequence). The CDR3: CSSTDYNEQFF. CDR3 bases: TGCAGTTCTACGGACTACAATGAGCAGTTCTTC.

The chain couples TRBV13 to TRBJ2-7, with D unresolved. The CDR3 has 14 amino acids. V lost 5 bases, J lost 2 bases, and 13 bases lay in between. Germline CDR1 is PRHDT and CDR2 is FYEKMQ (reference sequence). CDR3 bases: TGTGCCAGCAGCATTCCGGACGACCCCTACGAGCAGTACTTC. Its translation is CASSIPDDPYEQYF.

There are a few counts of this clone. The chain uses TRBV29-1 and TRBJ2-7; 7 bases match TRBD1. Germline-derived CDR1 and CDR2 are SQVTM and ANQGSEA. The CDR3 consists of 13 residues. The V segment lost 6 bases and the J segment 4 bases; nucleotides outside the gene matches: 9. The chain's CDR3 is CSVTTGLGYEQYF. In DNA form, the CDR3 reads TGCAGCGTAACGACAGGGCTAGGGTACGAGCAGTACTTC.